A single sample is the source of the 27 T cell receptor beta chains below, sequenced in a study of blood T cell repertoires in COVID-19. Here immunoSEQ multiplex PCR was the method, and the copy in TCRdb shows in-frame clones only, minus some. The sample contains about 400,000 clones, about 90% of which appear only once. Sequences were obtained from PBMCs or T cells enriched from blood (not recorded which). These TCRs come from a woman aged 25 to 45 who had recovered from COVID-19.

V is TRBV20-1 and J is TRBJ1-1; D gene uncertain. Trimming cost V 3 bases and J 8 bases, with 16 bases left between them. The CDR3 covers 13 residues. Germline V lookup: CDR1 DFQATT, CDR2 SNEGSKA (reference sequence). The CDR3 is CSASDATLLEAFF. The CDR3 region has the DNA TGCAGTGCTAGTGATGCAACCCTGCTAGAAGCTTTCTTT.

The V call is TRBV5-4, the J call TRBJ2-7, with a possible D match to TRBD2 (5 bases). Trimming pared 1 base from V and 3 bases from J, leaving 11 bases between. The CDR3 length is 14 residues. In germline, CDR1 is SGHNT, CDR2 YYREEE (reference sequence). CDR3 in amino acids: CASSLRGSDYEQYF. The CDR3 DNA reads TGTGCCAGCAGCTTGCGGGGTTCGGACTACGAGCAGTACTTC.

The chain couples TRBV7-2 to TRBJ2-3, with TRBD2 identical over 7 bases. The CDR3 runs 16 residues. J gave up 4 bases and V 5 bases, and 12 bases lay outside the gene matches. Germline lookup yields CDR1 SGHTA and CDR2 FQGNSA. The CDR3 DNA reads TGTGCCAGCAGCGAAAATAACGGGGGAGGGTCAGATACGCAGTATTTT. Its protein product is CASSENNGGGSDTQYF.

CDR3 sequence reads: CASSSRTSQYNEQFF. The CDR3 DNA is TGTGCCAGCAGTTCCAGGACTAGTCAGTATAATGAGCAGTTCTTC. The chain links TRBV28 to TRBJ2-1, with 7 bases that match TRBD2. This CDR3 is built from 15 residues. CDR1 is MDHEN and CDR2 is SYDVKM in the germline V gene. The V segment lost 4 bases and the J segment 7 bases; nucleotides outside the gene matches: 10.

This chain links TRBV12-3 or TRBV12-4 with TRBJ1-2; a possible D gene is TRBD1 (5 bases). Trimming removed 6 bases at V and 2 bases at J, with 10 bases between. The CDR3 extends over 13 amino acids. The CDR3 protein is CASSKGLNYGYTF. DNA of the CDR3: TGTGCCAGCAGCAAGGGACTGAACTATGGCTACACCTTC.

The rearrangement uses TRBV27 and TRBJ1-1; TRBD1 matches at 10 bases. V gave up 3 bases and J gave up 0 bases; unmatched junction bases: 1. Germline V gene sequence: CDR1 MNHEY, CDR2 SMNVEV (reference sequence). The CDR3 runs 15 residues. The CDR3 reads CASSLDRGVNTEAFF. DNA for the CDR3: TGTGCCAGCAGTTTGGACAGGGGGGTGAACACTGAAGCTTTCTTT.

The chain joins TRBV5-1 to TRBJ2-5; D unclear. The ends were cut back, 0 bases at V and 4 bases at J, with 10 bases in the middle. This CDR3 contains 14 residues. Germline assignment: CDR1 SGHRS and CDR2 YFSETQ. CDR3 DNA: TGCGCCAGCAGCTTGGGTACAGATTTAGAGACCCAGTACTTC. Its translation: CASSLGTDLETQYF.

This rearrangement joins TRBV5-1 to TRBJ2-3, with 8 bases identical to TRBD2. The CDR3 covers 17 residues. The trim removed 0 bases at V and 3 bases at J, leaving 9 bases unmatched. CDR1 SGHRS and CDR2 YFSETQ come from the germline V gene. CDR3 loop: CASSLAGRGGRTDTQYF. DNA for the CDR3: TGCGCCAGCAGCTTGGCCGGTCGAGGCGGGAGGACAGATACGCAGTATTTT.

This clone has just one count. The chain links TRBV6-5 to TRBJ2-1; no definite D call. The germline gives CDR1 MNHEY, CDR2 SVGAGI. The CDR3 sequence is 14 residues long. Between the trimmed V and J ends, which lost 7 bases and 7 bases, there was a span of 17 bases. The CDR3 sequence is CASTRGLSSNEQFF. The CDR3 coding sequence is TGTGCCAGCACTCGAGGTCTCTCGAGTAATGAGCAGTTCTTC.

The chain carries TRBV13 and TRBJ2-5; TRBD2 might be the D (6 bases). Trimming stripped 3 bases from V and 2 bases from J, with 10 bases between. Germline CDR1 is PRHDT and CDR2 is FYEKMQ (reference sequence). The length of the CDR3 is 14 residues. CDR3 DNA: TGTGCCAGCAGCTTGGGGGGACCGCAAGAGACCCAGTACTTC. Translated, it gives CASSLGGPQETQYF.

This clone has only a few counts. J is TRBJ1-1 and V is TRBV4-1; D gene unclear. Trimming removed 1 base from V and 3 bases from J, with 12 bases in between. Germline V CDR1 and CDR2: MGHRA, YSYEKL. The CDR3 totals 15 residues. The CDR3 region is CASSQVIRRDTEAFF. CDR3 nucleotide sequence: TGCGCCAGCAGCCAAGTTATACGACGGGACACTGAAGCTTTCTTT.

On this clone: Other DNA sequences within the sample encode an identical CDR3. This CDR3 reads CSARRTDTQYF. CDR3 nucleotide sequence: TGCAGTGCCAGACGGACAGATACGCAGTATTTT. V and J are TRBV20-1 and TRBJ2-3; D is unclear. The germline V gene has CDR1 DFQATT and CDR2 SNEGSKA (reference sequence). Trimming left V 6 bases short and J 3 bases short, with 7 bases between. The CDR3 has 11 amino acids.

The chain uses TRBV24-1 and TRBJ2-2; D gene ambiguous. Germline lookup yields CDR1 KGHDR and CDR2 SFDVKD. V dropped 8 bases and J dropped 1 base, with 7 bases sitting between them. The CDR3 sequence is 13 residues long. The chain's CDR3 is CATIGVNTGELFF. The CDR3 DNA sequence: TGTGCCACCATTGGAGTGAACACCGGGGAGCTGTTTTTT.

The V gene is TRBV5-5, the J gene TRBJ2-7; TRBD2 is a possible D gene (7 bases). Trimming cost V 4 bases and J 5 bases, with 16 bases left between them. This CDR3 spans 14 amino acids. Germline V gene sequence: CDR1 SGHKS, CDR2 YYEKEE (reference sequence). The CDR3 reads CASSPRGGSHEQYF. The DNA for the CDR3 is TGTGCCAGCAGCCCGAGGGGGGGGAGTCACGAGCAGTACTTC.

For the CDR3, the DNA is TGTGCCAGTAGCAGCAGGCTACTAGGGGCCAAAAACATTCAGTACTTC. It is translated as CASSSRLLGAKNIQYF. The chain couples TRBV19 to TRBJ2-4, with a weak D call TRBD2 (5 bases). Between the trimmed V and J ends, which lost 6 bases and 1 base, there was a span of 16 bases. Germline assignment: CDR1 LNHDA and CDR2 SQIVND (reference sequence). The CDR3 is 16 amino acids.

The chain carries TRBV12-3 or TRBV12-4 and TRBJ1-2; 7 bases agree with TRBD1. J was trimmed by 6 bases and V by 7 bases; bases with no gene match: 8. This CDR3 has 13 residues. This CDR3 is CASNRGDVNGYTF. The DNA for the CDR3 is TGTGCCAGCAACAGGGGAGACGTGAATGGCTACACCTTC.

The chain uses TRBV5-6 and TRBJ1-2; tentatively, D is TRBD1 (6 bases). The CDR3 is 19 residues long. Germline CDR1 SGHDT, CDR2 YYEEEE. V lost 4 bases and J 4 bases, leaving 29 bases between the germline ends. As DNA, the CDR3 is TGTGCCAGCAGCCAGGATAGGGGGGGACCTTCTCTCAGGCCCTATGGCTACACCTTC. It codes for CASSQDRGGPSLRPYGYTF.

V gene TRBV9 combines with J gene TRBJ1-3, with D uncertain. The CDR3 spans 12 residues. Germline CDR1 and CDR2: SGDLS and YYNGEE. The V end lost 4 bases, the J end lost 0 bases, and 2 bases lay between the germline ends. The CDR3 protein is CASSHSGNTIYF. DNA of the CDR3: TGTGCCAGCAGCCACTCTGGAAACACCATATATTTT. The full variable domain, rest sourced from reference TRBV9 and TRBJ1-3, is DSGVTQTPKHLITATGQRVTLRCSPRSGDLSVYWYQQSLDQGLQFLIQYYNGEERAKGNILERFSAQQFPDLHSELNLSSLELGDSALYFCASSHSGNTIYFGEGSWLTVV.

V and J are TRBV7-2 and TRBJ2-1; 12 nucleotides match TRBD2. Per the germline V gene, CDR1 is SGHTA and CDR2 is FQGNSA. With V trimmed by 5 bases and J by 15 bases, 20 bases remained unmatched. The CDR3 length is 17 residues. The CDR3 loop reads CASSGGTSGSHRFYLFF. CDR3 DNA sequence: TGTGCCAGCAGCGGTGGGACTAGCGGGTCACATCGTTTCTATCTGTTCTTC. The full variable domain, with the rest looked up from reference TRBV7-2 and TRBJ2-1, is GAGVSQSPSNKVTEKGKDVELRCDPISGHTALYWYRQSLGQGLEFLIYFQGNSAPDKSGLPSDRFSAERTGGSVSTLTIQRTQQEDSAVYLCASSGGTSGSHRFYLFFGPGTRLTVL.

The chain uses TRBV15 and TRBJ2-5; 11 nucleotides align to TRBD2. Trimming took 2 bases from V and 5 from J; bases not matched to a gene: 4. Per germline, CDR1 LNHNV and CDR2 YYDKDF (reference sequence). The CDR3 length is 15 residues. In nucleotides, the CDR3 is TGTGCCACCAGCAGACTAGCGGGGGGTAGGGAGACCCAGTACTTC. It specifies CATSRLAGGRETQYF.

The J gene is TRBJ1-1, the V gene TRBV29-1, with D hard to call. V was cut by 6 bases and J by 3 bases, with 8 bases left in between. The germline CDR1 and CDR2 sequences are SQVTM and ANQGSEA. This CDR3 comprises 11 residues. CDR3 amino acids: CSVVRDTEAFF. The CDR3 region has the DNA TGCAGCGTGGTCCGGGACACTGAAGCTTTCTTT.

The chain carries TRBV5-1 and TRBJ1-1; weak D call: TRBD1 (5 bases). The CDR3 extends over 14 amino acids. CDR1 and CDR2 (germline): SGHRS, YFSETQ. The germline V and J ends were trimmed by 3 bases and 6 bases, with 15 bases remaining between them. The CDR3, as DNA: TGCGCCAGCAGCTCGATAGGGCAGGGTGCTGAAGCTTTCTTT. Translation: CASSSIGQGAEAFF.

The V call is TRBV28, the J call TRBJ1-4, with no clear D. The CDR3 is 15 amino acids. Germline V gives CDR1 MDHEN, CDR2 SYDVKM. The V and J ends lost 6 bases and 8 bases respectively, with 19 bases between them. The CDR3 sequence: CASRASGRGGEKLFF. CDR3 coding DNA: TGTGCCAGCAGGGCTAGCGGGCGAGGAGGGGAAAAACTGTTTTTT.

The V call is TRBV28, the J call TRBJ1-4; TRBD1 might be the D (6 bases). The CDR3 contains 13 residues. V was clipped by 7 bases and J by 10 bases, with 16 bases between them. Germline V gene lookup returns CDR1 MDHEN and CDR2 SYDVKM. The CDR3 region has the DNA TGTGCCAGCATGGGGCGGGGGCTTGGAAAACTGTTTTTT. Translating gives CASMGRGLGKLFF.

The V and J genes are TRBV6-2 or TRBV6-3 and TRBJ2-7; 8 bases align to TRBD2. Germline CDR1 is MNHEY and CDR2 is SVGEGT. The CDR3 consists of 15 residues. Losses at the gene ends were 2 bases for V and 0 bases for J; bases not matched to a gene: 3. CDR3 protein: CASSYATSGSYEQYF. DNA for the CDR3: TGTGCCAGCAGTTACGCTACTAGCGGCTCCTACGAGCAGTACTTC.

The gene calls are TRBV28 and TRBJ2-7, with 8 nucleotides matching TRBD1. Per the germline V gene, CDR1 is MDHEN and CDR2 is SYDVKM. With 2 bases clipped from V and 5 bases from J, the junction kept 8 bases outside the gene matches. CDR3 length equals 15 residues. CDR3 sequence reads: CASSLRTGGRDEQYF. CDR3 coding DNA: TGTGCCAGCAGTTTAAGAACAGGGGGAAGGGACGAGCAGTACTTC.

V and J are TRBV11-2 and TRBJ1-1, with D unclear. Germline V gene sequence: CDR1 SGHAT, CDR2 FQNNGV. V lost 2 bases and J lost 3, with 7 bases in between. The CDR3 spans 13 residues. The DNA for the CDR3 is TGTGCCAGCAGCTTAATAATCGACACTGAAGCTTTCTTT. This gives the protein CASSLIIDTEAFF.